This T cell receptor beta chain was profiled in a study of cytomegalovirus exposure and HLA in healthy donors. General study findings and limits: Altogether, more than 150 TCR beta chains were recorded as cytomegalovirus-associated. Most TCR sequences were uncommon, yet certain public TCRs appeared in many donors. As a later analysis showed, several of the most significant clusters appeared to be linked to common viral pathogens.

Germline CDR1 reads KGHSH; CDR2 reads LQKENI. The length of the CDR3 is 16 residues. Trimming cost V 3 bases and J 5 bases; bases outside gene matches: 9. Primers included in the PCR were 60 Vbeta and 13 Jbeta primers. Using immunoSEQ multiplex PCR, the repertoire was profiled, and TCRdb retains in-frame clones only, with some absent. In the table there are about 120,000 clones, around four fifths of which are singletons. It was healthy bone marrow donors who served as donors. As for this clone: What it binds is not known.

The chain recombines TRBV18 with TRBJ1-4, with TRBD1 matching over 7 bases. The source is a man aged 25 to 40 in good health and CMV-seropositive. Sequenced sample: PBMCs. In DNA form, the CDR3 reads TGTGCCAGCTCACCGGGTAGGGGGACAGAAAATGAAAAACTGTTTTTT. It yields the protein CASSPGRGTENEKLFF. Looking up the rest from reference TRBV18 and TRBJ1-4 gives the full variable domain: NAGVMQNPRHLVRRRGQEARLRCSPMKGHSHVYWYRQLPEEGLKFMVYLQKENIIDESGMPKERFSAEFPKEGPSILRIQQVVRGDSAAYFCASSPGRGTENEKLFFGSGTQLSVL.